This record covers a single T cell receptor beta chain. Its target is not known. The use of a sample-barcoded 5' primer and a J-beta primer mix characterized a second PCR of about 6 to 12 cycles. Every cDNA was tagged by a template-switch adaptor with 12 random nucleotides. TCRdb processed the 5' RACE reads anew with MiXCR; each CDR3 protein has one entry. The sample holds about 680,000 distinct CDR3 sequences, roughly 49% seen once. The source of the sample is a study of blood T cells in healthy people across ages. The study's findings and limits: Diversity figures based on one million T cells were deemed too low.

From germline, CDR1 is SGHTA and CDR2 FQGNSA. V trimming: 0 bases; J trimming: 10 bases; junction bases outside the gene matches: 7. The CDR3 runs to 16 residues. Peripheral blood from each donor was collected in a volume of about 10 milliliters. The sequenced sample consisted of blood. The TCR comes from a woman aged 60-75 years in good health. The chain links TRBV7-2 to TRBJ1-6; 9 nucleotides agree with TRBD1. The CDR3 here is CASSLAAGTGRSPLHF. In nucleotides, the CDR3 is TGTGCCAGCAGCTTAGCAGCCGGGACAGGGAGATCACCCCTCCACTTT.